This T cell receptor beta chain was recovered during a study of Ad26.COV2.S vaccination and SARS-CoV-2 variants. As to treatment: some 19 received Ad26.COV2.S at low or high dose, single or two shots; a few received placebo; per-sample allocation not given. Material that was analyzed had been drawn on day 63 after the first vaccine or placebo injection. Germline trimming cut 1 base from V and 9 bases from J; bases unmatched to any gene: 6. This CDR3 is built from 15 residues. Germline CDR1 KGHSH, CDR2 LQKENI. The data were produced by immunoSEQ multiplex PCR, yet TCRdb's version contains in-frame clones alone and is incomplete. This table holds over 300,000 clones, roughly four fifths found once.

This TCR derives from a person between 18 and 60 years old who received the Ad26.COV2.S COVID-19 vaccine or a placebo. The gene calls are TRBV18 and TRBJ1-6, with 7 bases lining up with TRBD1. The sample in question was peripheral blood, obtained in a trial of Ad26.COV2.S vaccine versus placebo. CDR3 sequence reads: CASSPLEQGSSPLHF. CDR3 DNA sequence: TGTGCCAGCTCACCACTTGAACAGGGGAGTTCACCCCTCCACTTT.